The 8 T cell receptor beta chains given below trace back to one sample, sequenced in a study of cytomegalovirus exposure and HLA in healthy donors. This PCR relied on a set of 60 Vbeta primers and 13 Jbeta primers. Profiled with immunoSEQ multiplex PCR; TCRdb holds only in-frame clones, not every one. The sample has 120,000 to 150,000 clones, roughly 62% seen once. The sample consisted of PBMCs. These receptors originate from a man aged 55 to 70 in good health and CMV-seronegative.

The J gene is TRBJ1-2, the V gene TRBV5-6; the D gene is possibly TRBD1 (6 bases). The V and J ends lost 6 bases and 6 bases respectively, with 15 bases between them. CDR1 and CDR2 (germline): SGHDT, YYEEEE. The CDR3 has 13 amino acids. The CDR3 region is CASTQGTLNGYTF. CDR3 nucleotide sequence: TGTGCCAGCACACAGGGTACATTGAATGGCTACACCTTC. The full variable domain, with the rest looked up from reference TRBV5-6 and TRBJ1-2, is DAGVTQSPTHLIKTRGQQVTLRCSPKSGHDTVSWYQQALGQGPQFIFQYYEEEERQRGNFPDRFSGHQFPNYSSELNVNALLLGDSALYLCASTQGTLNGYTFGSGTRLTVV.

The chain joins TRBV4-1 to TRBJ2-1; weak D call: TRBD2 (6 bases). The germline V and J ends were trimmed by 6 bases and 2 bases, with 11 bases remaining between them. This CDR3 comprises 14 residues. Germline CDR1 and CDR2: MGHRA and YSYEKL. Here the CDR3 reads CASSIGGTYNEQFF. The DNA for the CDR3 is TGCGCCAGCAGTATTGGGGGGACCTACAATGAGCAGTTCTTC.

The V call is TRBV6-6, the J call TRBJ1-6; 9 bases agree with TRBD1. The CDR3 is 15 amino acids. CDR1 MNHNY and CDR2 SVGAGI come from the germline V gene (reference sequence). The V gene end was trimmed by 7 bases and the J gene end by 5 bases; junction bases not matched to a gene: 6. The CDR3 sequence: CASTPGTGHNSPLHF. CDR3 sequence (DNA): TGTGCCAGCACCCCTGGGACAGGGCATAATTCACCCCTCCACTTT.

The DNA for the CDR3 is TGTGCCAGCGGTTCCACCAGGGGCGGCTACACCTTC. Amino acids: CASGSTRGGYTF. The rearrangement uses TRBV6-5 and TRBJ1-2; TRBD1 is a possible D gene (6 bases). V gave up 8 bases and J gave up 8 bases, with 15 bases separating them. The CDR3 consists of 12 residues. Germline loops: CDR1 MNHEY, CDR2 SVGAGI.

The CDR3 region has the DNA TGTGCCAGCAGTTTCACGGTGACTGGGGCCAACGTCCTGACTTTC. Protein sequence: CASSFTVTGANVLTF. V gene TRBV6-5 combines with J gene TRBJ2-6, with D unclear. V gave up 4 bases and J gave up 2 bases, with 9 bases separating them. The CDR3 runs to 15 residues. CDR1 MNHEY and CDR2 SVGAGI come from the germline V gene.

The chain recombines TRBV7-2 with TRBJ2-1; 11 bases fit TRBD2. CDR3 length equals 17 residues. V gave up 4 bases and J gave up 0 bases; unmatched junction bases: 5. Germline-derived CDR1 and CDR2 are SGHTA and FQGNSA. For the CDR3, the DNA is TGTGCCAGCAGCTCTGGACTAGCGGGTTCCTCCTACAATGAGCAGTTCTTC. Residues: CASSSGLAGSSYNEQFF.

This clone appeared once. The rearrangement links TRBV19 to TRBJ2-5, with 8 bases lining up with TRBD1. This CDR3 has 13 residues. Germline loops: CDR1 LNHDA, CDR2 SQIVND (reference sequence). Trimming at V came to 4 bases and at J to 5 bases, leaving 3 bases not matched to a gene. The CDR3 DNA follows: TGTGCCAGTAGTACCAGGGGGCGGGAGACCCAGTACTTC. Amino acids: CASSTRGRETQYF.

There are a few counts of this clone. V gene TRBV4-2 combines with J gene TRBJ2-1; 9 nucleotides agree with TRBD2. Trimming removed 0 bases from V and 6 bases from J; junction bases left unmatched: 6. Germline V gives CDR1 LGHNA, CDR2 YNFKEQ. CDR3 size: 16 residues. The DNA of the CDR3 is TGTGCCAGCAGCCAAGAAAGGCGGGAGGGCCCCAATGAGCAGTTCTTC. It codes for CASSQERREGPNEQFF.